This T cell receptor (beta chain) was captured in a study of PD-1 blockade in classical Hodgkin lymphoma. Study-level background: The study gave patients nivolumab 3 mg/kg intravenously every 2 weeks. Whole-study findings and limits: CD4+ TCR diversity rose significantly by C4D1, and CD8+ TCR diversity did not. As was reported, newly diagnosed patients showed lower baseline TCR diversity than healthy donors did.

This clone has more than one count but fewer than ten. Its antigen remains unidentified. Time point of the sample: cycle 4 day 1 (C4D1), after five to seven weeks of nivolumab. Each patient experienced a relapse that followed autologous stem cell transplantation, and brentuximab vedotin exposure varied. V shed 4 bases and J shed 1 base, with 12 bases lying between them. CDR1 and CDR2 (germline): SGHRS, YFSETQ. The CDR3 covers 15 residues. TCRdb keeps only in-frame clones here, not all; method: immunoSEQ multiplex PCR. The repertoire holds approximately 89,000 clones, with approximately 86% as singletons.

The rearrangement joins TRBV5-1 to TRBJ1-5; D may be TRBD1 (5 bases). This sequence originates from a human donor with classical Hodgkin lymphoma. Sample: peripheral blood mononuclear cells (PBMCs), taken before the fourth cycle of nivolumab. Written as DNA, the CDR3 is TGCGCCAGCAGCCCCGGACAAAGCAGCAATCAGCCCCAGCATTTT. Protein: CASSPGQSSNQPQHF.